Sequencing of this T cell receptor beta chain was carried out in a study of blood T cell repertoires in COVID-19. This clone came up once. Those enrolled, adults aged roughly 18 to 95 years, came from 25 or so US areas. Participants' reported clinical history set cohort assignment. Two negative PCRs, clearance, or symptom resolution were required of recovered Cohort 3 donors. The CDR3 loop spans 13 amino acids. The V gene lost 4 bases and the J gene lost 9 bases, with 18 bases spanning the gap. Germline V gives CDR1 SQVTM, CDR2 ANQGSEA. The data were produced by immunoSEQ multiplex PCR, yet TCRdb's version contains in-frame clones alone and is incomplete. The sample includes approximately 310,000 clones, 75% to 90% of them seen just once.

The source material was PBMCs or T cells enriched from blood (not recorded which). The receptor's source is a man aged 60 to 75 who had recovered from COVID-19. The V gene is TRBV29-1, the J gene TRBJ2-5; D may be TRBD2 (5 bases). Here the CDR3 DNA reads TGCAGCGTTGGAGTTAGGGCAGAGGGTCCCCAGTACTTC. Translation: CSVGVRAEGPQYF.